This T cell receptor beta chain was obtained from a study of cytomegalovirus exposure and HLA in healthy donors. General study results and limits: Versus the approximately 720-donor mean, an Asian-associated ancestry cluster reportedly showed fewer N-insertions in a later analysis.

This CDR3 has 12 residues. Trimming removed 5 bases at V and 8 bases at J, with 10 bases between. Germline CDR1 and CDR2: SGHAT and FQNNGV. The primer mix had 60 Vbeta and 13 Jbeta primers. Assay: immunoSEQ multiplex PCR; the TCRdb copy retains only in-frame clones and omits some. The sample holds about 200,000 clones; about 70% are singletons and the top ten take approximately 1.8%. Concerning this clone itself: The target antigen is unknown.

This rearrangement joins TRBV11-2 to TRBJ2-1, with D perhaps TRBD2 (6 bases). The origin of this receptor is a woman in her 30s in good health and CMV-seronegative. The specimen sequenced was PBMCs. Written as DNA, the CDR3 is TGTGCCAGCAGCGCACCGGGGGATGAGCAGTTCTTC. Translation: CASSAPGDEQFF.